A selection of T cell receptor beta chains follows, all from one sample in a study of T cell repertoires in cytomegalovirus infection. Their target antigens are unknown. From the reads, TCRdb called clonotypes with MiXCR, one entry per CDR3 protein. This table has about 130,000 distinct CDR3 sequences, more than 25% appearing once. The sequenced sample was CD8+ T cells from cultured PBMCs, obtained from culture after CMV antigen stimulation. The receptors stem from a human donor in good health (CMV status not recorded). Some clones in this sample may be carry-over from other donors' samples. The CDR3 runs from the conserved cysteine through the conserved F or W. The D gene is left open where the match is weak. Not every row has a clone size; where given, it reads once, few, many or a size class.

CASSLAGSADTQYF TGTGCCAGCAGCTTAGCGGGGAGCGCAGATACGCAGTATTTT few TRBJ2-3 . TRBV7-6
CASTSINPGDEQFF TGTGCCAGCACCTCTATCAACCCGGGGGATGAGCAGTTCTTC many TRBJ2-1 . TRBV5-4
CASSGAVTGSNQPQHF TGTGCCAGCAGTGGGGCAGTAACTGGGAGCAATCAGCCCCAGCATTTT few TRBJ1-5 . TRBV2
CASSLDEGTEAFF TGTGCCAGCAGCTTAGATGAGGGCACTGAAGCTTTCTTT few TRBJ1-1 . TRBV7-9
CASSSGQGADTQYF TGTGCCAGCAGTTCCGGACAGGGAGCAGATACGCAGTATTTT few TRBJ2-3 TRBD1 TRBV7-8
CASNIASGNEQYF TGTGCCAGCAATATAGCGAGTGGGAACGAGCAGTACTTC . TRBJ2-7 . TRBV2
CASSESAGLTYEQYF TGTGCCAGCAGTGAATCGGCGGGTCTGACCTACGAGCAGTACTTC . TRBJ2-7 . TRBV2
CASSSPDVLERGGLDEQYF TGTGCCAGCAGTTCTCCCGACGTACTCGAGCGGGGGGGCCTTGACGAGCAGTACTTC . TRBJ2-7 TRBD2 TRBV12-3/TRBV12-4
CASSFVPSTEAFF TGTGCCAGCAGTTTCGTCCCTTCAACTGAAGCTTTCTTT . TRBJ1-1 . TRBV12-3/TRBV12-4
CASSRSQNYNEQFF TGTGCCAGCAGTCGATCCCAAAACTACAATGAGCAGTTCTTC . TRBJ2-1 . TRBV27
CASRRHFWNEQFF TGCGCCAGCAGGAGACACTTCTGGAATGAGCAGTTCTTC many TRBJ2-1 . TRBV5-1
CASSLKGGDTEAFF TGTGCCAGCAGCTTGAAAGGGGGCGACACTGAAGCTTTCTTT . TRBJ1-1 TRBD1 TRBV11-2
CASSLQGGSTDTQYF TGTGCCAGCAGCTTACAGGGTGGAAGCACAGATACGCAGTATTTT few TRBJ2-3 . TRBV7-9
CASSLRQGAFTGELFF TGTGCCAGCAGTTTACGACAGGGGGCGTTCACCGGGGAGCTGTTTTTT many TRBJ2-2 TRBD1 TRBV27
CASSPHRALETQYF TGTGCCAGCAGTCCCCACCGGGCCCTCGAGACCCAGTACTTC . TRBJ2-5 . TRBV28
CASSNYPGRDSHYEQYF TGTGCCAGCAGCAACTACCCGGGCCGGGACTCCCACTACGAGCAGTACTTC many TRBJ2-7 . TRBV28
CASSPRGETQYF TGTGCCAGCAGCCCCAGGGGAGAGACCCAGTACTTC . TRBJ2-5 . TRBV7-4
CASSSRTSGEETQYF TGTGCCAGCAGCTCCCGGACTAGCGGTGAAGAGACCCAGTACTTC many TRBJ2-5 TRBD2 TRBV7-8
CASTGAWISYNEQFF TGTGCCAGCACCGGGGCATGGATTTCCTACAATGAGCAGTTCTTC . TRBJ2-1 . TRBV7-9
CASSIDHFQPQHF TGTGCCAGTAGTATAGATCATTTCCAGCCCCAGCATTTT . TRBJ1-5 . TRBV19
CASSSSAGGVTGELFF TGTGCCAGCAGTTCGTCGGCGGGGGGCGTCACCGGGGAGCTGTTTTTT . TRBJ2-2 TRBD2 TRBV6-5
CASRQDTTQYF TGTGCCAGTAGGCAGGACACTACGCAGTATTTT few TRBJ2-3 . TRBV19
CASSYSGSRRTDNEQFF TGTGCCAGCAGTTACTCGGGCAGCCGCCGGACAGACAATGAGCAGTTCTTC . TRBJ2-1 . TRBV6-5
CATKYGTGNLYNEQFF TGTGCCACCAAGTATGGGACAGGGAATCTCTACAATGAGCAGTTCTTC . TRBJ2-1 TRBD1 TRBV2
CASSAHSYEQYF TGTGCCAGCAGTGCCCATTCCTACGAGCAGTACTTC . TRBJ2-7 . TRBV12-3/TRBV12-4
CASRSTGNAFF TGTGCCAGCCGCAGCACAGGGAATGCTTTCTTT . TRBJ1-1 . TRBV19
CASSVSTDYSNQPQHF TGTGCCAGCAGCGTCTCGACAGATTATAGCAATCAGCCCCAGCATTTT many TRBJ1-5 . TRBV6-1